Included here is one T cell receptor (beta chain) sequence, with context. The antigen remains unidentified. The sample originates from a study of OX40 agonist ivuxolimab in advanced cancers. Study-level findings and limits: Among the least clonally expanded were partial responders at 0.1-3.0 mg/kg.

Sequencing used immunoSEQ multiplex PCR; TCRdb keeps in-frame clones, though not all of them. The sample contains more than 65,000 clones, around 83% of which appear only once. The length of the CDR3 is 11 residues. V was trimmed by 6 bases and J by 8 bases, leaving 10 bases between them. The germline V gene has CDR1 KGHSH and CDR2 LQKENI. The chain carries TRBV18 and TRBJ1-1; D call uncertain. Material: CD4+ or CD8+ T cells sorted from blood, obtained in a trial of the OX40 agonist ivuxolimab. The source of this sequence is an adult with an advanced solid tumor such as melanoma, head and neck, liver or kidney cancer. CDR3 in amino acids: CASSPEREAFF. The DNA for the CDR3 is TGTGCCAGCTCCCCAGAAAGGGAAGCTTTCTTT.